This TCR beta chain comes out of a study of T cell repertoires in cytomegalovirus infection. As for the study in general: CMV infection and matching HLA type were both indicated by public TCR beta signatures.

Germline V gives CDR1 MNHEY, CDR2 SVGAGI. The CDR3 covers 15 residues. V was shortened by 0 bases and J by 7 bases, with 13 bases between the two germline ends. TCRdb processed the reads anew with MiXCR; each CDR3 protein has one entry. Here the sample spans around 710,000 distinct CDR3 sequences, about 28% being singletons. Study conclusions and caveats: Identification of carriers of CMV plus the relevant HLA was performed using cumulative public TCR beta family frequency.

A word on this clonotype: Its target is not known.

This TCR came from a human donor in good health (CMV status not recorded). Some clones in this sample may be carry-over from other donors' samples. This sample comprised cultured CD8+ T cells from PBMCs, obtained from culture after CMV antigen stimulation. This chain links TRBV6-5 with TRBJ2-1; D is unresolved. CDR3 bases: TGTGCCAGCAGTTACTCGGAGACACCCTCTAATGAGCAGTTCTTC. Its translation is CASSYSETPSNEQFF.